These T cell receptor beta chains were read from a single sample in a study of response to subunit inactivated influenza vaccine. One entry per CDR3 protein, called by TCRdb with MiXCR from the RT-PCR reads. The table shows around 750,000 distinct CDR3 sequences, with 21% occurring only once. The sequencing used PBMCs from blood, collected 5 days after vaccination. The receptors come from a man aged 50 to 59 who received an inactivated influenza vaccine. Both conserved end residues are part of each CDR3. Each record gives: J gene, V gene, D gene, clone size, CDR3 protein, CDR3 DNA. A D gene is named only where the DNA matches it firmly. Expanded clones get a size class; other rows say once, few or many, or leave the size out.

J gene: TRBJ2-7
V gene: TRBV29-1
D gene: NA
clone size: few
CDR3 protein: CSVEDPLVFEQYF
CDR3 DNA: TGCAGCGTTGAAGATCCCCTGGTATTCGAGCAGTACTTC

J gene: TRBJ2-2
V gene: TRBV4-3
D gene: TRBD1
clone size: NA
CDR3 protein: CASTRTGGFGELFF
CDR3 DNA: TGCGCCAGCACGAGGACAGGGGGCTTCGGGGAGCTGTTTTTT

J gene: TRBJ1-1
V gene: TRBV10-3
D gene: TRBD1
clone size: NA
CDR3 protein: CAISLGRTGDSTEAFF
CDR3 DNA: TGTGCCATCAGCCTTGGGAGGACAGGGGACAGCACTGAAGCTTTCTTT

J gene: TRBJ2-1
V gene: TRBV6-5
D gene: NA
clone size: few
CDR3 protein: CASSKSGEQFF
CDR3 DNA: TGTGCCAGCAGCAAAAGTGGAGAGCAGTTCTTC

J gene: TRBJ1-5
V gene: TRBV19
D gene: TRBD1
clone size: few
CDR3 protein: CASRRAGTVNQPQHF
CDR3 DNA: TGTGCCAGTAGAAGGGCTGGGACAGTCAATCAGCCCCAGCATTTT

J gene: TRBJ2-7
V gene: TRBV7-2
D gene: NA
clone size: NA
CDR3 protein: CASSLLIQIEQYF
CDR3 DNA: TGTGCCAGCAGCCTGCTTATTCAAATCGAGCAGTACTTC

J gene: TRBJ2-5
V gene: TRBV9
D gene: NA
clone size: NA
CDR3 protein: CASSVGPNTQETQYF
CDR3 DNA: TGTGCCAGCAGCGTAGGGCCTAACACCCAAGAGACCCAGTACTTC

J gene: TRBJ1-5
V gene: TRBV27
D gene: TRBD1
clone size: NA
CDR3 protein: CASRIQGRSNQPQHF
CDR3 DNA: TGTGCCAGCAGAATACAGGGGAGAAGCAATCAGCCCCAGCATTTT

J gene: TRBJ1-3
V gene: TRBV6-5
D gene: NA
clone size: NA
CDR3 protein: CASSYFPGAPGNTIYF
CDR3 DNA: TGTGCCAGCAGTTACTTTCCGGGGGCTCCTGGAAACACCATATATTTT

J gene: TRBJ2-1
V gene: TRBV29-1
D gene: TRBD2
clone size: NA
CDR3 protein: CSVDQGLAAHYNEQFF
CDR3 DNA: TGCAGCGTTGATCAGGGACTAGCGGCTCACTACAATGAGCAGTTCTTC

J gene: TRBJ2-1
V gene: TRBV20-1
D gene: TRBD2
clone size: few
CDR3 protein: CSASGDGTSGYNEQFF
CDR3 DNA: TGCAGTGCTAGTGGGGACGGGACTAGCGGTTACAATGAGCAGTTCTTC

J gene: TRBJ2-1
V gene: TRBV28
D gene: NA
clone size: many
CDR3 protein: CASSSRNEQFF
CDR3 DNA: TGTGCCAGCAGCTCTAGGAATGAGCAGTTCTTC

J gene: TRBJ2-3
V gene: TRBV10-3
D gene: TRBD2
clone size: few
CDR3 protein: CAIRTSGGSTDTQYF
CDR3 DNA: TGTGCCATCAGAACTAGCGGGGGGTCTACAGATACGCAGTATTTT

J gene: TRBJ2-1
V gene: TRBV7-8
D gene: NA
clone size: many
CDR3 protein: CASSSVEVRYNEQFF
CDR3 DNA: TGTGCCAGCAGTTCCGTAGAGGTGAGGTACAATGAGCAGTTCTTC

J gene: TRBJ2-7
V gene: TRBV4-3
D gene: TRBD2
clone size: NA
CDR3 protein: CASSHLAASAYEQYF
CDR3 DNA: TGCGCCAGCAGCCACCTAGCGGCTTCAGCGTACGAGCAGTACTTC

J gene: TRBJ2-5
V gene: TRBV7-8
D gene: NA
clone size: few
CDR3 protein: CASSFYLSPPKQETQYF
CDR3 DNA: TGTGCCAGCAGCTTCTACTTAAGTCCGCCTAAACAAGAGACCCAGTACTTC

J gene: TRBJ2-3
V gene: TRBV12-3/TRBV12-4
D gene: NA
clone size: many
CDR3 protein: CASGNTDTQYF
CDR3 DNA: TGTGCCAGCGGAAACACAGATACGCAGTATTTT

J gene: TRBJ1-2
V gene: TRBV11-2
D gene: TRBD1
clone size: NA
CDR3 protein: CASSLGTRVRGREGYTF
CDR3 DNA: TGTGCCAGCAGCTTAGGAACTCGGGTCAGGGGGAGAGAAGGCTACACCTTC

J gene: TRBJ2-2
V gene: TRBV15
D gene: TRBD1
clone size: NA
CDR3 protein: CATSRGTGSTGELFF
CDR3 DNA: TGTGCCACCAGCAGAGGGACAGGGAGTACCGGGGAGCTGTTTTTT

J gene: TRBJ2-1
V gene: TRBV6-2/TRBV6-3
D gene: TRBD1
clone size: NA
CDR3 protein: CASSTDRDLSYNEQFF
CDR3 DNA: TGTGCCAGCAGTACTGACAGGGATCTTTCCTACAATGAGCAGTTCTTC

J gene: TRBJ1-1
V gene: TRBV4-1
D gene: NA
clone size: NA
CDR3 protein: CASSHQNDLPGFLFTEAFF
CDR3 DNA: TGCGCCAGCAGCCACCAAAACGACCTTCCAGGGTTTCTGTTCACTGAAGCTTTCTTT

J gene: TRBJ2-2
V gene: TRBV10-3
D gene: TRBD1
clone size: few
CDR3 protein: CAISWTGGRGTGELFF
CDR3 DNA: TGTGCCATCAGTTGGACAGGGGGCCGTGGCACCGGGGAGCTGTTTTTT

J gene: TRBJ2-1
V gene: TRBV12-3/TRBV12-4
D gene: TRBD2
clone size: medium-sized
CDR3 protein: CACSFGPVGGRIPYNEQFF
CDR3 DNA: TGTGCCTGCAGTTTCGGGCCTGTCGGCGGGAGGATACCCTACAATGAGCAGTTCTTC

J gene: TRBJ2-3
V gene: TRBV11-1
D gene: TRBD1
clone size: few
CDR3 protein: CASSATRAGTALTDTQYF
CDR3 DNA: TGTGCCAGCAGCGCTACTAGAGCCGGGACAGCACTCACAGATACGCAGTATTTT

J gene: TRBJ1-1
V gene: TRBV5-1
D gene: TRBD1
clone size: many
CDR3 protein: CASSLTGTGPTEAFF
CDR3 DNA: TGCGCCAGCAGCTTAACCGGGACAGGCCCCACTGAAGCTTTCTTT

J gene: TRBJ2-1
V gene: TRBV20-1
D gene: TRBD1
clone size: few
CDR3 protein: CSARGQASSYNEQFF
CDR3 DNA: TGCAGTGCTAGGGGACAGGCTAGCTCCTACAATGAGCAGTTCTTC

J gene: TRBJ2-6
V gene: TRBV20-1
D gene: NA
clone size: NA
CDR3 protein: CSARLGAGANVLTF
CDR3 DNA: TGCAGTGCACGTTTAGGCGCTGGGGCCAACGTCCTGACTTTC

J gene: TRBJ2-3
V gene: TRBV6-5
D gene: NA
clone size: NA
CDR3 protein: CASSYDHLSTDTQYF
CDR3 DNA: TGTGCCAGCAGTTACGACCACCTAAGCACAGATACGCAGTATTTT

J gene: TRBJ2-2
V gene: TRBV5-1
D gene: NA
clone size: NA
CDR3 protein: CASSLDSLNTGELFF
CDR3 DNA: TGCGCCAGCAGCTTGGACAGTCTGAACACCGGGGAGCTGTTTTTT

J gene: TRBJ2-3
V gene: TRBV23-1
D gene: TRBD2
clone size: NA
CDR3 protein: CASSSLGSSGGTDTQYF
CDR3 DNA: TGCGCCAGCAGTTCACTTGGATCTAGCGGGGGCACAGATACGCAGTATTTT

J gene: TRBJ1-3
V gene: TRBV12-3/TRBV12-4
D gene: NA
clone size: few
CDR3 protein: CASSFSPLRGGNTIYF
CDR3 DNA: TGTGCCAGCAGTTTTTCTCCTTTACGGGGCGGCAACACCATATATTTT

J gene: TRBJ2-5
V gene: TRBV11-2
D gene: NA
clone size: few
CDR3 protein: CASSSPIIRETQYF
CDR3 DNA: TGTGCCAGCAGCTCCCCCATTATCCGAGAGACCCAGTACTTC

J gene: TRBJ2-1
V gene: TRBV20-1
D gene: NA
clone size: few
CDR3 protein: CSARLPGPVIDEQFF
CDR3 DNA: TGCAGTGCTAGATTGCCCGGGCCGGTAATCGATGAGCAGTTCTTC

J gene: TRBJ2-5
V gene: TRBV20-1
D gene: TRBD2
clone size: once
CDR3 protein: CSAASGSVQETQYF
CDR3 DNA: TGCAGTGCAGCTAGCGGGTCCGTTCAAGAGACCCAGTACTTC